Below, 13 T cell receptor beta chains from the same sample are listed, as sequenced in a study of neurological immune-mediated disorders. TCRdb processed the 5' RACE reads anew with MiXCR; each CDR3 protein has one entry. This sample yields about 90,000 distinct CDR3 sequences, of which under 15% are seen a single time; approximately 5% belongs to the top ten. Time point of the sample: longitudinal time-point 2. The material sequenced was PBMCs. The receptor source for this set is a female donor with HTLV-1-associated myelopathy (HAM/TSP).

On this clonotype: In this CDR3 the conserved last residue, phenylalanine or tryptophan, is missing, so a read error is likely. The chain uses TRBV10-2 and TRBJ2-5, with 7 bases that match TRBD2. V was pared by 4 bases and J by 5 bases, with 10 bases of the junction left unmatched. This CDR3 spans 15 amino acids. Germline V CDR1 and CDR2: WSHSY, SAAADI. The CDR3 spells CASSALVGGKETQYL. The CDR3 DNA reads TGCGCCAGCAGTGCTCTAGTGGGGGGGAAGGAGACCCAGTACTTA.

This clonotype has ten or more counts. The chain joins TRBV20-1 to TRBJ1-6, with a weak D call TRBD1 (6 bases). Between the trimmed V and J ends, which lost 3 bases and 7 bases, there was a span of 13 bases. The CDR3 has 14 residues. Germline CDR1 is DFQATT and CDR2 is SNEGSKA (reference sequence). The CDR3, as DNA: TGCAGTGCTAGGGAGGGACATCCGAATTCACCCCTCCACTTT. It is translated as CSAREGHPNSPLHF.

There are many counts of this clonotype. The chain couples TRBV5-1 to TRBJ2-2; 8 positions agree with TRBD1. Germline V lookup: CDR1 SGHRS, CDR2 YFSETQ. After removal of 2 bases from V and 1 base from J, the junction contained 1 base not matched to a gene. This CDR3 spans 15 amino acids. CDR3 DNA: TGCGCCAGCAGCTTTGGGACAGGGAACACCGGGGAGCTGTTTTTT. Protein: CASSFGTGNTGELFF.

Many counts were recorded for this clonotype. CDR3: CASSERVDTQYF. The CDR3 DNA reads TGTGCCAGCAGTGAGAGGGTAGATACGCAGTATTTT. The chain carries TRBV2 and TRBJ2-3; possibly TRBD2 for D (5 bases). This CDR3 contains 12 residues. In germline, CDR1 is SNHLY, CDR2 FYNNEI. The V end lost 3 bases, the J end lost 5 bases, and 6 bases lay between the germline ends. Based on the CDR3 plus reference TRBV2 and TRBJ2-3, the full variable domain is EPEVTQTPSHQVTQMGQEVILRCVPISNHLYFYWYRQILGQKVEFLVSFYNNEISEKSEIFDDQFSVERPDGSNFTLKIRSTKLEDSAMYFCASSERVDTQYFGPGTRLTVL.

There are many counts of this clonotype. The chain is built from TRBV20-1 and TRBJ2-7, with a weak D call TRBD1 (7 bases). Germline values: CDR1 DFQATT, CDR2 SNEGSKA (reference sequence). The CDR3 length is 12 residues. The V gene lost 3 bases and the J gene lost 5 bases, with 11 bases spanning the gap. The CDR3 loop is CSARAGGNEQYF. The CDR3 DNA follows: TGCAGTGCTAGGGCAGGGGGGAACGAGCAGTACTTC.

Ten or more counts support this clonotype. This chain links TRBV28 with TRBJ1-5; TRBD1 is a possible D gene (5 bases). The CDR3 runs 17 residues. Germline V gene sequence: CDR1 MDHEN, CDR2 SYDVKM. Trimming stripped 5 bases from V and 0 bases from J, with 17 bases between. CDR3 protein: CASSGIVGTGSNQPQHF. CDR3 DNA sequence: TGTGCCAGCAGTGGGATAGTTGGGACTGGTAGCAATCAGCCCCAGCATTTT.

This clonotype was seen at least ten times. This chain joins TRBV7-2 and TRBJ2-7; TRBD1 agrees at 7 bases. V shed 5 bases and J 3 bases; nucleotides not matched to a gene: 10. The CDR3 consists of 15 residues. CDR1 and CDR2 (germline): SGHTA, FQGNSA. Written as DNA, the CDR3 is TGTGCCAGCAGCGTAAAACCGGGACAGATCTACGAGCAGTACTTC. This codes for CASSVKPGQIYEQYF.

With regard to this clonotype: The junction and the germline gene differ at one end; a read error may be behind it. The CDR3: CASSSFSLSTDSQYF. The DNA of the CDR3 is TGTGCCAGCAGTTCTTTTTCACTCAGCACAGATTCGCAGTATTTT. The J gene is TRBJ2-3, the V gene TRBV12-3 or TRBV12-4; no definite D call. CDR3 size: 15 residues.

This clonotype has a count of ten or more. The rearrangement uses TRBV18 and TRBJ1-5; D ambiguous. The germline V and J ends were trimmed by 8 bases and 6 bases, with 14 bases remaining between them. In germline, CDR1 is KGHSH, CDR2 LQKENI. The CDR3 is made up of 13 amino acids. The CDR3 nucleotides are TGTGCCAGCCCTGACCGGGTGGGTCAGCCCCAGCATTTT. It codes for CASPDRVGQPQHF. Using reference TRBV18 and TRBJ1-5 for the parts outside the CDR3, the full variable domain is NAGVMQNPRHLVRRRGQEARLRCSPMKGHSHVYWYRQLPEEGLKFMVYLQKENIIDESGMPKERFSAEFPKEGPSILRIQQVVRGDSAAYFCASPDRVGQPQHFGDGTRLSIL.

This clonotype was seen at least ten times. The chain combines TRBV6-1 with TRBJ2-5; D not resolved. Germline V CDR1 and CDR2: MNHNS, SASEGT. There are 12 residues in the CDR3. V gave up 2 bases and J gave up 10 bases, with 11 bases separating them. The CDR3 region is CASSEMSLVQYF. CDR3 coding DNA: TGTGCCAGCAGTGAAATGTCGCTAGTCCAGTACTTC.

This clonotype was picked up many times. V usage is TRBV15 and J usage is TRBJ1-2, with unresolved D. The CDR3 loop spans 14 amino acids. With 4 bases removed from V and 8 bases from J, the gap between germline ends came to 17 bases. CDR1 LNHNV and CDR2 YYDKDF come from the germline V gene (reference sequence). The DNA for the CDR3 is TGTGCCACCAGCAAGGGAGGTGGCGGCTGGGGCTACACCTTC. As protein: CATSKGGGGWGYTF.

Concerning this clonotype: No conserved phenylalanine or tryptophan ends this CDR3, so it is likely a read error. The V gene is TRBV10-3, the J gene TRBJ1-2; perhaps TRBD1 as D (5 bases). CDR1 is ENHRY, CDR2 SYGVKD, per germline. Trimming removed 3 bases at V and 6 bases at J, with 14 bases between. This CDR3 has 14 residues. The CDR3 here is CAISDPRDDHGYTL. In DNA form, the CDR3 reads TGTGCCATCAGTGACCCCCGGGACGACCATGGCTACACCTTA.

There are many counts of this clonotype. The genes are TRBV10-3 and TRBJ2-7; no clear D gene. This CDR3 is 13 amino acids long. With 3 bases removed from V and 3 bases from J, the gap between germline ends came to 9 bases. Germline values: CDR1 ENHRY, CDR2 SYGVKD. The chain's CDR3 is CAISDSVSYEQYF. CDR3 nucleotides: TGTGCCATCAGTGACTCCGTTAGCTACGAGCAGTACTTC.